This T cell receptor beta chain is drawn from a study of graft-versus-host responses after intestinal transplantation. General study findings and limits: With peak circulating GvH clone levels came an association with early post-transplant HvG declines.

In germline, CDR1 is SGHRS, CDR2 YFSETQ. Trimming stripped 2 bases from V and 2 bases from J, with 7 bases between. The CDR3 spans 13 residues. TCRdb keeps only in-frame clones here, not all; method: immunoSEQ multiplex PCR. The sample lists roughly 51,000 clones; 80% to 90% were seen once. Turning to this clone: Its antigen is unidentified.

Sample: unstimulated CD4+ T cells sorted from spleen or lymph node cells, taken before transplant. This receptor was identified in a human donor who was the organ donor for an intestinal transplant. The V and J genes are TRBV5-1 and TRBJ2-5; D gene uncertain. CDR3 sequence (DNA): TGCGCCAGCAGCTTTGTAGCACAAGAGACCCAGTACTTC. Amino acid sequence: CASSFVAQETQYF.